These T cell receptor beta chains were read from a single sample in a study of T cell responses to AZD1222 COVID-19 vaccine. Produced via immunoSEQ multiplex PCR; TCRdb's table is partial and in-frame only. The data show over 110,000 clones, under 95% seen once. The material was peripheral blood, obtained on day 0 of AZD1222 vaccination. The receptors stem from an adult in good health. CDR3s include the opening cysteine and the closing phenylalanine or tryptophan. D genes are given only for firm matches. A row's size may be missing; if present it is once, few, many or a size class.

>few|-|TRBJ2-1|TRBV4-3
TGCGCCAGCAGCCCGACCTCGAGGGGTGAGCAGTTCTTC
CASSPTSRGEQFF
>-|-|TRBJ2-7|TRBV19
TGTGCCAGCGCCAGAGCAGTTACCCTCGAGCAGTACTTC
CASARAVTLEQYF
>-|-|TRBJ1-6|TRBV6-5
TGTGCCAGCAGTAGGGGATCCTATAATTCACCCCTCCACTTT
CASSRGSYNSPLHF
>-|-|TRBJ1-5|TRBV18
TGTGCCAGCTCACCACAAAGGGAAAAGGCGGGTACACAGCCCCAGCATTTT
CASSPQREKAGTQPQHF
>-|-|TRBJ1-1|TRBV21-1
TGTGCCAGCAGGGGGGAGGGAGGGCCCTACACTGAAGCTTTCTTT
CASRGEGGPYTEAFF
>-|-|TRBJ1-2|TRBV19
TGTGCCAGTAGTATTTCGGGTGTGCTAACGAACTATGGCTACACCTTC
CASSISGVLTNYGYTF
>-|-|TRBJ1-1|TRBV5-1
TGCGCCAGCAGCTTTCAAAACACTGAAGCTTTCTTT
CASSFQNTEAFF
>-|TRBD2|TRBJ2-1|TRBV7-2
TGTGCCAGCAGCTTACCCTCTGGGGGGGGAAGCTCCTACAATGAGCAGTTCTTC
CASSLPSGGGSSYNEQFF
>-|-|TRBJ1-3|TRBV19
TGTGCCAGTAGCCTGAGGGTCCTCTCTGGAAACACCATATATTTT
CASSLRVLSGNTIYF
>-|-|TRBJ2-3|TRBV7-3
TGTGCCAGCAGCCCCGGGTCAGGGGGGTCAGATACGCAGTATTTT
CASSPGSGGSDTQYF
>few|TRBD2|TRBJ2-1|TRBV3-1/TRBV3-2
TGTGCCAGCAGCCAAGAGGGGGCTAGCGGGGGACCCAAGCAGTTCTTC
CASSQEGASGGPKQFF
>-|-|TRBJ1-5|TRBV29-1
TGCAGCGTAGGGGCCCATAGCAATCAGCCCCAGCATTTT
CSVGAHSNQPQHF
>-|-|TRBJ1-6|TRBV6-6
TGTGCCAGCAGTTACAGGCAGGGCTTAAGTAATTCACCCCTCCACTTT
CASSYRQGLSNSPLHF
>-|-|TRBJ2-7|TRBV5-4
TGTGCCAGCAGCTTGAAGGGGCCCACTGGCGGTATCTACGAGCAGTACTTC
CASSLKGPTGGIYEQYF
>once|-|TRBJ2-5|TRBV5-1
TGCGCCAGCAGCCTAGACCAAGAGACCCAGTACTTC
CASSLDQETQYF
>-|TRBD2|TRBJ2-2|TRBV7-6
TGTGCCAGCATCCACCGACTAGCGGGGAACACCGGGGAGCTGTTTTTT
CASIHRLAGNTGELFF
>-|-|TRBJ2-1|TRBV18
TGTGCCAGCTCCCCAAACCCGGGCTCCTACAATGAGCAGTTCTTC
CASSPNPGSYNEQFF
>once|-|TRBJ1-1|TRBV12-3/TRBV12-4
TGTGCCAGCAGTCCACCGTTCGCAGTCGAAGCTTTCTTT
CASSPPFAVEAFF
>-|-|TRBJ1-4|TRBV7-8
TGTGCCAGCAGCAGGGCTAATGAAAAACTGTTTTTT
CASSRANEKLFF
>-|TRBD1|TRBJ1-4|TRBV7-8
TGTGCCAGCAGCTTAGGGCAGGGGGGTGAAAAACTGTTTTTT
CASSLGQGGEKLFF
>once|-|TRBJ1-5|TRBV4-1
TGCGCCAGCAGCCAACTGCAGACGGGCAATCAGCCCCAGCATTTT
CASSQLQTGNQPQHF
>-|TRBD1|TRBJ1-1|TRBV4-1
TGCGCCAGCAGCCAAGTGGGACAGGGGCCCACTGAAGCTTTCTTT
CASSQVGQGPTEAFF
>-|-|TRBJ1-2|TRBV7-9
TGTGCCAGCAGCTTAAGTGACGGCAGCTATGGCTACACCTTC
CASSLSDGSYGYTF
>-|-|TRBJ2-1|TRBV27
TGTGCCAGCAGTTACCAGCGGAGGGACAATGAGCAGTTCTTC
CASSYQRRDNEQFF
>-|-|TRBJ1-6|TRBV30
TGTGCCTGGAGGAAACCCCCGGGCAGTTCACTTAATTCACCCCTCCACTTT
CAWRKPPGSSLNSPLHF
>-|-|TRBJ2-5|TRBV12-5
TGTGCTAGTGGTTTATTCGAGACCCAGTACTTC
CASGLFETQYF
>-|-|TRBJ2-7|TRBV11-3
TGTGCCAGCAGTTCAATGGGGGAGTGGGAGAGCTACGAGCAGTACTTC
CASSSMGEWESYEQYF
>-|-|TRBJ2-3|TRBV4-2
TGTGCCAGCAGCCAAGGACAGCGGAACACAGATACGCAGTATTTT
CASSQGQRNTDTQYF
>once|TRBD2|TRBJ2-1|TRBV10-3
TGTGCCATCAGTGAGTCTAGCGGGAGGCGTGAGCAGTTCTTC
CAISESSGRREQFF
>-|-|TRBJ2-7|TRBV6-2/TRBV6-3
TGTGCCAGCAGTGACTCCTCCTACGAGCAGTACTTC
CASSDSSYEQYF
>-|TRBD2|TRBJ2-3|TRBV5-1
TGCGCCAGCAGCTTGGGAGCGGGGGGACGGGCAGATACGCAGTATTTT
CASSLGAGGRADTQYF
>-|-|TRBJ1-2|TRBV11-1
TGTGCCAGCAGCAAATGGGCAGATGGCTACACCTTC
CASSKWADGYTF
>-|-|TRBJ2-7|TRBV6-5
TGTGCCAGCAGTTCCGGGACCTCCTACGAGCAGTACTTC
CASSSGTSYEQYF
>-|-|TRBJ1-1|TRBV7-3
TGTGCCAGCAGCAACGACAGGTATACTGAAGCTTTCTTT
CASSNDRYTEAFF
>once|TRBD2|TRBJ2-7|TRBV6-5
TGTGCCAGCACCATGACTAGCGGGTTCTCCTACGAGCAGTACTTC
CASTMTSGFSYEQYF
>-|-|TRBJ2-2|TRBV12-3/TRBV12-4
TGTGCCAGCAGCCACGGATCCACCGGGGAGCTGTTTTTT
CASSHGSTGELFF
>-|-|TRBJ1-4|TRBV11-3
TGTGCCAGCAGCCGAGGGCAGTATAATGAAAAACTGTTTTTT
CASSRGQYNEKLFF
>-|TRBD1|TRBJ2-1|TRBV7-3
TGTGCCAGCAGCTTGGGGACAGGGATTTACAATGAGCAGTTCTTC
CASSLGTGIYNEQFF
>-|-|TRBJ2-7|TRBV5-1
TGCGCCAGCAGCGATCCCGGCAGTCTCTACGAGCAGTACTTC
CASSDPGSLYEQYF
>-|-|TRBJ2-5|TRBV18
TGTGCCAGCTCACCACCGGGGGCGTACCAAGAGACCCAGTACTTC
CASSPPGAYQETQYF
>-|TRBD1|TRBJ1-1|TRBV2
TGTGCCAGCAAATTTGGGACAGACACTGAAGCTTTCTTT
CASKFGTDTEAFF
>-|-|TRBJ1-2|TRBV3-1/TRBV3-2
TGTGCCAGCAGCCAACTGACACGGGGCTACACCTTC
CASSQLTRGYTF
>-|-|TRBJ1-2|TRBV7-2
TGTGCCAGCAGCGGTCTCCGGGGGTTCTATGGCTACACCTTC
CASSGLRGFYGYTF
>-|TRBD1|TRBJ1-1|TRBV19
TGTGCCAGTAGTGTCGGGACAGGAGTTGAAGCTTTCTTT
CASSVGTGVEAFF
>-|TRBD1|TRBJ1-5|TRBV28
TGTGCCAGCAGCGAATCCGGGACAGGGACGTCTCAGCCCCAGCATTTT
CASSESGTGTSQPQHF
>once|TRBD2|TRBJ2-7|TRBV7-2
TGTGCCAGCAGCTTAGTTAGCGGGGCGACCTCCTACGAGCAGTACTTC
CASSLVSGATSYEQYF
>-|-|TRBJ1-1|TRBV4-2
TGTGCCAGCAGCCCCGAGGGGCCCACTGAAGCTTTCTTT
CASSPEGPTEAFF
>-|-|TRBJ1-4|TRBV9
TGTGCCAGCAGCGTGGGGGTGAATGGAGAAAAACTGTTTTTT
CASSVGVNGEKLFF
>once|-|TRBJ1-5|TRBV10-3
TGTGCCATCAGTGAATATGGTGGACAAGGCAATCAGCCCCAGCATTTT
CAISEYGGQGNQPQHF
>-|TRBD2|TRBJ2-1|TRBV2
TGTGCCAGCAGTCAGCGGGAGGCTTCGGAGTTCTTC
CASSQREASEFF
>-|TRBD2|TRBJ2-5|TRBV2
TGTGCCAGCAGAAAAAGGGTAGCGGGAGAAGAGACCCAGTACTTC
CASRKRVAGEETQYF
>-|-|TRBJ2-1|TRBV2
TGTGCCAGCAGTGAGCAGGGGAGGGGATACAATGAGCAGTTCTTC
CASSEQGRGYNEQFF
>once|-|TRBJ1-1|TRBV7-9
TGTGCCAGCAACAGGGACGTGAACACTGAAGCTTTCTTT
CASNRDVNTEAFF
>-|-|TRBJ2-3|TRBV28
TGTGCCAGCAGTCCTGCGGGATTGTTTGGTACGCAGTATTTT
CASSPAGLFGTQYF